This T cell receptor beta chain appears in the sequencing data of a study of shared clonotypes between healthy human individuals. The method was immunoSEQ multiplex PCR; TCRdb's version includes in-frame clones alone and lacks a portion of them. Altogether millions of clones are present, 85% to 95% being singletons, with the ten largest covering approximately 0.4%. General study findings and limits: The generation probabilities recorded for non-shared clonotypes fell below those of clonotypes shared by all four donors.

The donors were all Caucasian adults (living in Nashville, Tennessee). For this clone: The antigen is not known.

Trimming shortened V by 3 bases and J by 4 bases, and 11 bases separated the two germline ends. The CDR3 has 14 amino acids. Germline V gene lookup returns CDR1 SGHRS and CDR2 YFSETQ. This TCR came from a man in his late teens or twenties in good health. Some clones in this sample may be carry-over from other donors' samples. The chain recombines TRBV5-1 with TRBJ1-3, with a tentative D call TRBD1 (5 bases). The sequenced sample was naive CD4+ T cells from PBMCs. This sample's subset: CD45RA+ positively selected. Written as DNA, the CDR3 is TGCGCCAGCAGCTATCAGGGCCCAGGAAACACCATATATTTT. Protein sequence: CASSYQGPGNTIYF.